These 32 T cell receptor beta chains came from one sample sequenced in a study of shared clonotypes between healthy human individuals. Only in-frame clones appear in the TCRdb table, and some are missing; sequencing was by immunoSEQ multiplex PCR. The sample yields about 2.4 million clones, 93% seen once. Sample: naive CD4+ T cells from PBMCs. Indicated subset: CD45RA+ positively selected. Every receptor here comes from a man aged 18 to 30 in good health. Some clones in this sample may be carry-over from other donors' samples.

The chain combines TRBV29-1 with TRBJ2-5; 8 nucleotides align to TRBD1. J gave up 5 bases and V 4 bases, and 6 bases lay outside the gene matches. Germline V lookup: CDR1 SQVTM, CDR2 ANQGSEA. The CDR3 is 13 amino acids. CDR3 in amino acids: CSVGDRTRETQYF. CDR3 coding DNA: TGCAGCGTTGGGGACAGGACGCGGGAGACCCAGTACTTC.

The genes are TRBV5-5 and TRBJ2-5; TRBD2 might be the D (7 bases). Germline V CDR1 and CDR2: SGHKS, YYEKEE (reference sequence). V was shortened by 1 base and J by 4 bases, with 11 bases between the two germline ends. This CDR3 has 14 residues. CDR3: CASSLSGGRETQYF. CDR3 sequence (DNA): TGTGCCAGCAGCTTGTCGGGGGGCCGAGAGACCCAGTACTTC.

The chain employs TRBV7-9 and TRBJ2-5, with a tentative D call TRBD1 (6 bases). Germline V lookup: CDR1 SEHNR, CDR2 FQNEAQ (reference sequence). The ends were cut back, 5 bases at V and 2 bases at J, with 24 bases in the middle. This CDR3 contains 18 residues. In nucleotides, the CDR3 is TGTGCCAGCAGCCTTCCCCTCTGGCGGCAGGGGCTACAAGAGACCCAGTACTTC. Translation gives CASSLPLWRQGLQETQYF.

This CDR3 reads CASSLTGLAGVYEQYF. In DNA form, the CDR3 reads TGTGCCAGCAGCTTAACGGGTCTAGCGGGGGTATACGAGCAGTACTTC. The chain employs TRBV7-3 and TRBJ2-7, with 10 bases aligning to TRBD2. Germline CDR1 reads SGHTA; CDR2 reads FQGTGA. The CDR3 runs 16 residues. The V gene end was trimmed by 0 bases and the J gene end by 4 bases; junction bases not matched to a gene: 6.

This clone was picked up one time. The V call is TRBV6-1, the J call TRBJ2-7, with D maybe TRBD2 (6 bases). V dropped 0 bases and J dropped 2 bases, with 11 bases sitting between them. Per the germline V gene, CDR1 is MNHNS and CDR2 is SASEGT. This CDR3 has 15 residues. The CDR3, as DNA: TGTGCCAGCAGTGAAGCGCGGGACGGGGCCTACGAGCAGTACTTC. It specifies CASSEARDGAYEQYF.

This chain links TRBV5-1 with TRBJ2-1; 14 nucleotides align to TRBD2. The trim removed 5 bases at V and 8 bases at J, leaving 6 bases unmatched. The CDR3 covers 15 residues. CDR1 SGHRS and CDR2 YFSETQ come from the germline V gene. For the CDR3, the DNA is TGCGCCAGCAGGGGACTAGCGGGAGCTGGCGATGAGCAGTTCTTC. The encoded protein is CASRGLAGAGDEQFF.

The chain uses TRBV27 and TRBJ2-3; 16 nucleotides agree with TRBD2. The CDR3 spans 17 residues. V was clipped by 9 bases and J by 5 bases; unmatched bases: 11. The germline gives CDR1 MNHEY, CDR2 SMNVEV (reference sequence). The CDR3 DNA follows: TGTGCCAGTCAGACGGGGACTAGCGGGAGGGCCGAAGATACGCAGTATTTT. Amino acid sequence: CASQTGTSGRAEDTQYF.

This chain joins TRBV5-1 and TRBJ2-5; 10 bases are shared with TRBD2. The CDR3 loop spans 15 amino acids. Unmatched junction bases numbered 4, after V lost 1 base and J lost 4 bases. From germline, CDR1 is SGHRS and CDR2 YFSETQ. CDR3 bases: TGCGCCAGCAGCTTGACTAGCGGGATCCCAGAGACCCAGTACTTC. Translation gives CASSLTSGIPETQYF.

The chain has TRBV2 and TRBJ2-5, with D possibly TRBD2 on 5 matching bases. The CDR3 has 12 residues. V lost 6 bases and J lost 7, with 12 bases in between. In germline, CDR1 is SNHLY, CDR2 FYNNEI. Here the CDR3 DNA reads TGTGCCAGCAGGGACTCCACGGGGACCCAGTACTTC. Protein sequence: CASRDSTGTQYF.

V usage is TRBV11-1 and J usage is TRBJ2-3; 7 bases are shared with TRBD1. The CDR3 totals 14 residues. V shed 5 bases, J shed 4 bases, and the junction held 6 bases outside the gene matches. Germline V gene data show CDR1 as SGHAT and CDR2 as FQDESV (reference sequence). The CDR3 sequence is CASSRDRVADTQYF. The CDR3 DNA reads TGTGCCAGCAGCCGAGACAGGGTTGCAGATACGCAGTATTTT.

This chain joins TRBV28 and TRBJ1-2, with 7 bases that match TRBD1. CDR3 length: 14 amino acids. Germline assignment: CDR1 MDHEN and CDR2 SYDVKM. V gave up 3 bases and J gave up 4 bases; unmatched junction bases: 5. The CDR3 DNA follows: TGTGCCAGCAGTTTGGGACAGAGAATCTATGGCTACACCTTC. Residues: CASSLGQRIYGYTF.

The rearrangement joins TRBV5-5 to TRBJ1-2; D call uncertain. Between the trimmed V and J ends, which lost 1 base and 5 bases, there was a span of 12 bases. CDR3 length equals 14 residues. Germline lookup yields CDR1 SGHKS and CDR2 YYEKEE (reference sequence). The CDR3 loop is CASSLWRAGYGYTF. CDR3 DNA: TGTGCCAGCAGCTTGTGGAGGGCAGGTTATGGCTACACCTTC.

This clone was seen once. The sample holds other DNA sequences that translate to the same CDR3. J is TRBJ2-7 and V is TRBV18; 8 bases align to TRBD1. The CDR3 contains 14 residues. Trimming cost V 1 base and J 5 bases; bases outside gene matches: 4. CDR1 is KGHSH and CDR2 is LQKENI in the germline V gene. The CDR3 region is CASSPLGQGNEQYF. The CDR3 DNA reads TGTGCCAGCTCACCACTTGGACAGGGCAACGAGCAGTACTTC.

The V gene is TRBV5-4, the J gene TRBJ2-5, with 7 bases matching TRBD2. With V trimmed by 0 bases and J by 5 bases, 10 bases remained unmatched. The CDR3 loop spans 16 amino acids. The germline V gene has CDR1 SGHNT and CDR2 YYREEE (reference sequence). The DNA of the CDR3 is TGTGCCAGCAGCTTGGCTTTTGCGGGAGCGGGGGAGACCCAGTACTTC. It encodes CASSLAFAGAGETQYF.

V usage is TRBV25-1 and J usage is TRBJ2-2; D is unclear. Trimming shortened V by 5 bases and J by 6 bases, and 10 bases separated the two germline ends. Germline V lookup: CDR1 MGHDK, CDR2 SYGVNS. The CDR3 extends over 13 amino acids. The chain's CDR3 is CASSRIGSGELFF. CDR3 DNA sequence: TGTGCCAGCAGTCGGATTGGATCCGGGGAGCTGTTTTTT.

The V gene is TRBV30, the J gene TRBJ2-5, with D perhaps TRBD2 (5 bases). The V and J ends lost 3 bases and 7 bases respectively, with 9 bases between them. Looked up from germline, CDR1 is GTSNPN and CDR2 is SVGIG (reference sequence). This CDR3 has 11 amino acids. The CDR3 DNA is TGTGCCTGGAGGTCCGAGGGGACCCAGTACTTC. Its translation is CAWRSEGTQYF.

This clone came up once. V and J are TRBV7-8 and TRBJ2-5; D gene uncertain. Trimming took 5 bases from V and 0 from J, leaving 16 bases between them. Germline lookup yields CDR1 SGHVS and CDR2 FQNEAQ. CDR3 length: 16 residues. The CDR3 here is CASSPWTPPNQETQYF. The CDR3 nucleotides read TGTGCCAGCAGCCCATGGACCCCCCCAAACCAAGAGACCCAGTACTTC.

Only one count was recorded for this clone. The chain joins TRBV9 to TRBJ2-3, with D tentatively TRBD2 (5 bases). The V gene lost 4 bases and the J gene lost 0 bases, with 12 bases spanning the gap. This CDR3 region has 15 residues. CDR1 and CDR2 (germline): SGDLS, YYNGEE. The CDR3 here is CASSLQRYSTDTQYF. The CDR3 bases are TGTGCCAGCAGCCTCCAGCGGTATAGCACAGATACGCAGTATTTT.

V is TRBV10-3 and J is TRBJ1-5; D might be TRBD1 (6 bases). V was clipped by 4 bases and J by 5 bases, with 9 bases between them. This CDR3 contains 13 residues. Germline CDR1 ENHRY, CDR2 SYGVKD. For the CDR3, the DNA is TGTGCCATCAGTGGGGCAGGGGATCAGCCCCAGCATTTT. Its protein is CAISGAGDQPQHF.

The rearrangement joins TRBV5-1 to TRBJ1-1, with D unclear. Trimming cost V 2 bases and J 8 bases, with 13 bases left between them. The CDR3 runs 13 residues. Germline V gene lookup returns CDR1 SGHRS and CDR2 YFSETQ. DNA of the CDR3: TGCGCCAGCAGCTTATTTGGCAGAACGGAAGCTTTCTTT. This gives the protein CASSLFGRTEAFF.

The rearrangement joins TRBV5-1 to TRBJ1-1; 10 bases map to TRBD1. Per germline, CDR1 SGHRS and CDR2 YFSETQ. With 4 bases clipped from V and 5 bases from J, the junction kept 5 bases outside the gene matches. The CDR3 totals 14 residues. The chain's CDR3 is CASSLMDRGTEAFF. CDR3 in DNA: TGCGCCAGCAGCCTCATGGACAGGGGGACTGAAGCTTTCTTT.

The V call is TRBV7-9, the J call TRBJ1-5, with unresolved D. The germline V gene has CDR1 SEHNR and CDR2 FQNEAQ (reference sequence). V lost 6 bases and J lost 4, with 19 bases in between. This CDR3 comprises 16 residues. The CDR3 spells CASSLGKGGPNQPQHF. CDR3 DNA: TGTGCCAGCAGTCTGGGGAAAGGTGGACCAAATCAGCCCCAGCATTTT.

The rearrangement uses TRBV30 and TRBJ1-1; D not resolved. Trimming took off 5 bases at V and 5 bases at J, with 12 bases between the two ends. The length of the CDR3 is 12 residues. The V gene's germline CDR1 is GTSNPN and CDR2 SVGIG (reference sequence). CDR3 sequence reads: CAWGSSITEAFF. CDR3 coding DNA: TGTGCCTGGGGGTCTTCGATAACTGAAGCTTTCTTT. The entire variable domain, with the rest obtained from reference TRBV30 and TRBJ1-1, is as follows: SQTIHQWPATLVQPVGSPLSLECTVEGTSNPNLYWYRQAAGRGLQLLFYSVGIGQISSEVPQNLSASRPQDRQFILSSKKLLLSDSGFYLCAWGSSITEAFFGQGTRLTVV.

The chain has TRBV5-1 and TRBJ2-1, with TRBD2 matching 12 bases. V was clipped by 2 bases and J by 15 bases; unmatched bases: 9. Germline V lookup: CDR1 SGHRS, CDR2 YFSETQ. CDR3 size: 14 residues. The CDR3 nucleotides read TGCGCCAGCAGCTTTTCGGCTAGCGGGAGGGCTTGGTTCTTC. The encoded protein is CASSFSASGRAWFF.

The V call is TRBV6-1, the J call TRBJ1-1, with D uncertain. Germline CDR1 is MNHNS and CDR2 is SASEGT. The CDR3 contains 11 residues. The V end was cut by 7 bases, the J end by 3 bases, with 6 bases between. The CDR3 nucleotides read TGTGCCAGCAATCACCACACTGAAGCTTTCTTT. Translating it yields CASNHHTEAFF.

This clone has a single count. The chain uses TRBV11-2 and TRBJ2-3; D possibly corresponds to TRBD2 (6 bases). This CDR3 spans 14 amino acids. V lost 5 bases, J lost 6 bases, and 15 bases lay in between. CDR1 and CDR2 from the germline V gene are SGHAT and FQNNGV. The CDR3 spells CASSPTSRRDTQYF. The CDR3, as DNA: TGTGCCAGCAGCCCGACTAGTAGGAGGGATACGCAGTATTTT. Full variable domain (outside the CDR3, taken from reference TRBV11-2 and TRBJ2-3): EAGVAQSPRYKIIEKRQSVAFWCNPISGHATLYWYQQILGQGPKLLIQFQNNGVVDDSQLPKDRFSAERLKGVDSTLKIQPAKLEDSAVYLCASSPTSRRDTQYFGPGTRLTVL.

The chain carries TRBV5-6 and TRBJ1-4; perhaps TRBD1 as D (5 bases). The germline V gene has CDR1 SGHDT and CDR2 YYEEEE. The CDR3 runs to 15 residues. Trimming took off 2 bases at V and 8 bases at J, with 16 bases between the two ends. The CDR3 loop reads CASSFGTGAEEKLFF. In DNA, the CDR3 is TGTGCCAGCAGCTTTGGGACCGGGGCGGAGGAAAAACTGTTTTTT. The full variable domain, in which reference TRBV5-6 and TRBJ1-4 provide the parts outside the CDR3, is DAGVTQSPTHLIKTRGQQVTLRCSPKSGHDTVSWYQQALGQGPQFIFQYYEEEERQRGNFPDRFSGHQFPNYSSELNVNALLLGDSALYLCASSFGTGAEEKLFFGSGTQLSVL.

This chain connects TRBV27 to TRBJ1-5; possibly TRBD1 for D (5 bases). V was cut by 4 bases and J by 2 bases, with 12 bases left in between. The length of the CDR3 is 15 residues. Germline V gene data show CDR1 as MNHEY and CDR2 as SMNVEV (reference sequence). Written as DNA, the CDR3 is TGTGCCAGCAGTTCCCTCAGGGACCGCAATCAGCCCCAGCATTTT. It specifies CASSSLRDRNQPQHF.

The chain carries TRBV11-2 and TRBJ1-1; D remains ambiguous. This CDR3 is 15 amino acids long. Looked up from germline, CDR1 is SGHAT and CDR2 is FQNNGV. V was clipped by 5 bases and J by 0 bases, with 13 bases between them. In DNA, the CDR3 is TGTGCCAGCAGCCCAGCGAGGCAACTGAACACTGAAGCTTTCTTT. This sequence encodes CASSPARQLNTEAFF.

V gene TRBV6-6 combines with J gene TRBJ2-1, with 9 nucleotides matching TRBD2. The CDR3 is 15 amino acids. The germline V gene encodes CDR1 MNHNY and CDR2 SVGAGI (reference sequence). With V trimmed by 11 bases and J by 4 bases, 12 bases remained unmatched. In DNA form, the CDR3 reads TGTGCCGCTACAAGGGATAGCGGGGGATACAATGAGCAGTTCTTC. Its translation is CAATRDSGGYNEQFF.

The chain has TRBV4-1 and TRBJ2-3; the D gene is possibly TRBD2 (6 bases). This CDR3 contains 17 residues. Between the trimmed V and J ends, which lost 0 bases and 1 base, there was a span of 14 bases. In germline, CDR1 is MGHRA, CDR2 YSYEKL. The CDR3 DNA reads TGCGCCAGCAGCCAAGAGGACCCCGGGAGAGGCACAGATACGCAGTATTTT. It yields the protein CASSQEDPGRGTDTQYF.

This clone has more than one count but fewer than ten. The rearrangement joins TRBV27 to TRBJ1-3; the match to TRBD1 covers 7 bases. Trimming took 5 bases from V and 2 from J; bases not matched to a gene: 9. The CDR3 runs 16 residues. Germline loops: CDR1 MNHEY, CDR2 SMNVEV (reference sequence). CDR3 DNA: TGTGCCAGCAGTCCAACAGGGGCCCTGGCTGGAAACACCATATATTTT. Translating it yields CASSPTGALAGNTIYF.